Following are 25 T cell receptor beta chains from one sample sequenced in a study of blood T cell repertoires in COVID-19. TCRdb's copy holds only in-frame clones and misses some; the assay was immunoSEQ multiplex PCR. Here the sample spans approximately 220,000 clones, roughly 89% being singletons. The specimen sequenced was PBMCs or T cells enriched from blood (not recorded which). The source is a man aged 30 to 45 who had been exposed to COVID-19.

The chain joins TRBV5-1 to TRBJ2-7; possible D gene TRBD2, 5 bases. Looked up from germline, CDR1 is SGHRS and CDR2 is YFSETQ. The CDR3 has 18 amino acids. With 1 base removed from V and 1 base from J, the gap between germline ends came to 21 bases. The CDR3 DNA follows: TGCGCCAGCAGCTTGCCACCCGGGGTTAGGGCCTCTTCCTACGAGCAGTACTTC. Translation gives CASSLPPGVRASSYEQYF. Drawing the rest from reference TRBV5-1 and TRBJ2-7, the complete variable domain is KAGVTQTPRYLIKTRGQQVTLSCSPISGHRSVSWYQQTPGQGLQFLFEYFSETQRNKGNFPGRFSGRQFSNSRSEMNVSTLELGDSALYLCASSLPPGVRASSYEQYFGPGTRLTVT.

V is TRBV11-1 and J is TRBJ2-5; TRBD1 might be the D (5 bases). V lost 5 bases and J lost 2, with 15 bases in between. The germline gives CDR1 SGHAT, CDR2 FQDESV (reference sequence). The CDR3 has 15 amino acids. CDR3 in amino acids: CASSPNGHKQETQYF. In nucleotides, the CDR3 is TGTGCCAGCAGCCCTAACGGACACAAACAAGAGACCCAGTACTTC.

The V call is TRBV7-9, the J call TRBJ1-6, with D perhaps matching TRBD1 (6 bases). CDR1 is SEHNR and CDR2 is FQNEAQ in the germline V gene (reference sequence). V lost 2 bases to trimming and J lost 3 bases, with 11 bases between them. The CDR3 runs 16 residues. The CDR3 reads CASSLPGTLYNSPLHF. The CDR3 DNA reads TGTGCCAGCAGCTTACCCGGGACACTCTATAATTCACCCCTCCACTTT.

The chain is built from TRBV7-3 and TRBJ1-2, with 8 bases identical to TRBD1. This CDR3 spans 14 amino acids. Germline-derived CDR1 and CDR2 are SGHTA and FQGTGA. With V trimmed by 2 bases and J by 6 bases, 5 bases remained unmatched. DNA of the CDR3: TGTGCCAGCAGCTTAGCGGGACAGGAGGATGGCTACACCTTC. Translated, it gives CASSLAGQEDGYTF.

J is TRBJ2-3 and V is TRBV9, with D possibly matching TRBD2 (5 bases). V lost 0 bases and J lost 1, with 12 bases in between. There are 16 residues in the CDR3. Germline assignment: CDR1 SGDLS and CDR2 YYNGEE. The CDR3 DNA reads TGTGCCAGCAGCGTAGCCCCGGGGTCCGGCACAGATACGCAGTATTTT. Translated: CASSVAPGSGTDTQYF.

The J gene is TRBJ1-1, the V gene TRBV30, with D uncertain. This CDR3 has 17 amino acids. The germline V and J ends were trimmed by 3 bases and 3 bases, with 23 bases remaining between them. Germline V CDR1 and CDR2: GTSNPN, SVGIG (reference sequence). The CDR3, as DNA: TGTGCCTGGAGACCTCCTCCTCCTCCGCGTGCTTACACTGAAGCTTTCTTT. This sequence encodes CAWRPPPPPRAYTEAFF.

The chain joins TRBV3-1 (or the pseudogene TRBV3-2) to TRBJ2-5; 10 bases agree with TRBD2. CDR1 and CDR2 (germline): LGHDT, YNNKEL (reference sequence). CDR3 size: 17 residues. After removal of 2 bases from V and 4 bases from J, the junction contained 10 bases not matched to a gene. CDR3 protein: CASSQSGRAEVGETQYF. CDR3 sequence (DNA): TGTGCCAGCAGCCAAAGCGGGAGGGCCGAAGTTGGAGAGACCCAGTACTTC.

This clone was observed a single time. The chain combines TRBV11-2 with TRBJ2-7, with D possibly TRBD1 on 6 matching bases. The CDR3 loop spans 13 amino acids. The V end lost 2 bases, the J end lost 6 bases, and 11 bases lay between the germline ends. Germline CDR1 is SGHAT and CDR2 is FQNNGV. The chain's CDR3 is CASSLQGLSEQYF. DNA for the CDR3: TGTGCCAGCAGCTTACAGGGGTTGAGCGAGCAGTACTTC.

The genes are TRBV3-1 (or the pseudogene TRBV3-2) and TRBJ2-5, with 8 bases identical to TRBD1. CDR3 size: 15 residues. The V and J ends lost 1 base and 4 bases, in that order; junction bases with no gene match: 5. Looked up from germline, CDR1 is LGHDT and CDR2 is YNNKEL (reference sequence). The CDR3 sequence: CASSQATGAGETQYF. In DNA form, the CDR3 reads TGTGCCAGCAGCCAAGCGACAGGGGCAGGAGAGACCCAGTACTTC.

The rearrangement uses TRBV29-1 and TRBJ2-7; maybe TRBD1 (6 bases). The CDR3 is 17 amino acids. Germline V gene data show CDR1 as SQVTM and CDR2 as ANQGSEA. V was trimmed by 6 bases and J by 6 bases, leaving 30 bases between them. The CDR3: CSVTFTFGRGYFGEQYF. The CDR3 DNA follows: TGCAGCGTAACCTTTACTTTCGGCAGGGGATATTTCGGCGAGCAGTACTTC.

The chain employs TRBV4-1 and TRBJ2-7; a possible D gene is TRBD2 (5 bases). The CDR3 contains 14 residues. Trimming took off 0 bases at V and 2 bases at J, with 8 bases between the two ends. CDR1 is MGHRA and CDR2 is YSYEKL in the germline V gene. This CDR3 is CASSQDKGAYEQYF. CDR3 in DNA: TGCGCCAGCAGCCAAGATAAGGGAGCCTACGAGCAGTACTTC.

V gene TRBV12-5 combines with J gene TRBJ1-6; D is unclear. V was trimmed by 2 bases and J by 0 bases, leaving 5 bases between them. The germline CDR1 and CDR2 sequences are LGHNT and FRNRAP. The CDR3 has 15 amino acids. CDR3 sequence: CASGLQDSYNSPLHF. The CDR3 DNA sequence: TGTGCTAGTGGTTTGCAGGACTCCTATAATTCACCCCTCCACTTT.

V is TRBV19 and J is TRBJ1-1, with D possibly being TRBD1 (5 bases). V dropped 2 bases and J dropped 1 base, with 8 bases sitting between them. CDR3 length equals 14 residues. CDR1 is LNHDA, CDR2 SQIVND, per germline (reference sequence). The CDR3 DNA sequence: TGTGCCAGTAGTATAATACAGGAGAACACTGAAGCTTTCTTT. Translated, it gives CASSIIQENTEAFF.

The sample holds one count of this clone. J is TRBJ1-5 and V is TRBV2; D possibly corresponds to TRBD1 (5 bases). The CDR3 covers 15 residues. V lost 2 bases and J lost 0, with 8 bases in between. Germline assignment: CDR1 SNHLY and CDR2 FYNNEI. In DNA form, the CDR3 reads TGTGCCAGCAGTGAAACAGGTCTTAGCAATCAGCCCCAGCATTTT. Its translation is CASSETGLSNQPQHF.

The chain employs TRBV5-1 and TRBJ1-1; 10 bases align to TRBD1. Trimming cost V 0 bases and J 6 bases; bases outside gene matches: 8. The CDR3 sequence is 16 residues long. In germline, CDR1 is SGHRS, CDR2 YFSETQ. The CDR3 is CASSLATGGETAEAFF. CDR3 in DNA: TGCGCCAGCAGCTTGGCGACAGGGGGCGAGACCGCTGAAGCTTTCTTT.

CDR3 nucleotides: TGTGCCACATTCCCGGAGGCGGGACAGGGAACCAACAGTCAGCCCCAGCATTTT. Its protein product is CATFPEAGQGTNSQPQHF. The chain couples TRBV19 to TRBJ1-5; 9 positions agree with TRBD1. The germline gives CDR1 LNHDA, CDR2 SQIVND (reference sequence). The CDR3 consists of 18 residues. J gave up 6 bases and V 10 bases, and 22 bases lay outside the gene matches.

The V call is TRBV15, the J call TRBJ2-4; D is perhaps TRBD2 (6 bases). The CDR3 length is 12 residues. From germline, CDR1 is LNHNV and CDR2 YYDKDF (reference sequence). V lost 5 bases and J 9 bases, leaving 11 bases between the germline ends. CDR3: CATSPLASIQYF. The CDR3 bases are TGTGCCACCAGCCCACTAGCTAGCATTCAGTACTTC.

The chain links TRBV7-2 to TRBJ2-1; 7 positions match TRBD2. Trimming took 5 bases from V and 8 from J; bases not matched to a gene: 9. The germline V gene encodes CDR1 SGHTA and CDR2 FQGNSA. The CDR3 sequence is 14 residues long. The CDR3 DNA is TGTGCCAGCAGCATAAGACGGCTAGCGGATGAGCAGTTCTTC. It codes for CASSIRRLADEQFF.

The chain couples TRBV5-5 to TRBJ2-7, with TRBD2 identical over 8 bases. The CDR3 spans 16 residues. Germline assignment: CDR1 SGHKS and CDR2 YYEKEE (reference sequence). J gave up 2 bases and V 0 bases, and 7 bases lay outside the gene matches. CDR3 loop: CASSLGNGGATYEQYF. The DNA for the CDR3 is TGTGCCAGCAGCTTGGGCAACGGGGGGGCTACCTACGAGCAGTACTTC.

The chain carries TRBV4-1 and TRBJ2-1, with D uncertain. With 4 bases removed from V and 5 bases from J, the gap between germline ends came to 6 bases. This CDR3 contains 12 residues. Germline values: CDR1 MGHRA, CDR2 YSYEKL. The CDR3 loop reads CASSLRDNEQFF. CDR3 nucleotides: TGCGCCAGCAGCCTCCGGGACAATGAGCAGTTCTTC.

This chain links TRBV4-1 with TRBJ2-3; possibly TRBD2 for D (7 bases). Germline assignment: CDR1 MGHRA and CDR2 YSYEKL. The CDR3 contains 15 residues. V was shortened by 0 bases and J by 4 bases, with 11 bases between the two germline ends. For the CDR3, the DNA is TGCGCCAGCAGCCAAGACTGGGGGGGCGCAGATACGCAGTATTTT. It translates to CASSQDWGGADTQYF.

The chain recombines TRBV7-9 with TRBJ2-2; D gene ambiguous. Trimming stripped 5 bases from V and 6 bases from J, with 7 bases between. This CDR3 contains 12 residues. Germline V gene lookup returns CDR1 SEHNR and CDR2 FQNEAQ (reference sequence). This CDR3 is CASSATAGELFF. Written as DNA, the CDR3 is TGTGCCAGCAGCGCCACGGCCGGGGAGCTGTTTTTT.

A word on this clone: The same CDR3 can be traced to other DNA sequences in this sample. The CDR3 bases are TGCAGCGTTGTGACAGGGAACTATGGCTACACCTTC. Encoded protein: CSVVTGNYGYTF. The chain has TRBV29-1 and TRBJ1-2; 7 bases map to TRBD1. With V trimmed by 4 bases and J by 2 bases, 1 base remained unmatched. The CDR3 runs 12 residues. From germline, CDR1 is SQVTM and CDR2 ANQGSEA.

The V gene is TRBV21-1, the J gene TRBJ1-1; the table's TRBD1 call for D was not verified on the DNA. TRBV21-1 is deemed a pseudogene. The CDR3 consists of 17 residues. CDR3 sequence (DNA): TGTGCCAGCAGCAAACCGACAGGACAGGGAAGGGGCACTGAAGCTTTCTTT. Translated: CASSKPTGQGRGTEAFF.

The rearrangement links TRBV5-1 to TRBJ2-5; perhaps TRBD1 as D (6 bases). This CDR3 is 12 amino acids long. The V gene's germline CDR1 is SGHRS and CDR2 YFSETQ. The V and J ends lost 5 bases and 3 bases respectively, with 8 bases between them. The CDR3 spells CASSRTEETQYF. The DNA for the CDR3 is TGCGCCAGCAGTCGGACAGAAGAGACCCAGTACTTC.